This T cell receptor (beta chain) is from a study of T cell repertoires in cytomegalovirus infection. Only one count was recorded for this clonotype. One entry per CDR3 protein results from TCRdb running MiXCR on the reads. The sample carries around 100,000 distinct CDR3 sequences, roughly a quarter recorded once. The CDR3 loop spans 12 amino acids. Germline CDR1 and CDR2: MNHNY and SVGAGI (reference sequence). Trimming took 2 bases from V and 5 from J, leaving 7 bases between them. This sequence originates from a human donor in good health (CMV status not recorded). Some clones in this sample may be carry-over from other donors' samples. Sequenced: CD8+ T cells from PBMCs. J is TRBJ2-7 and V is TRBV6-6, with unresolved D. The CDR3 spells CASSYVADEQYF. CDR3 in DNA: TGTGCCAGCAGTTACGTCGCGGACGAGCAGTACTTC.